This entry lists 6 T cell receptor beta chains sequenced from one sample in a study of graft-versus-host responses after intestinal transplantation. Sequenced by immunoSEQ multiplex PCR; TCRdb stores in-frame clones only, minus some. The sample contains around 69,000 clones, around 90% of which appear only once. The antigens of these receptors remain unknown. Sequenced material: unstimulated CD8+ T cells sorted from spleen or lymph node cells, taken before transplant. These receptor sequences come from a human donor who was the organ donor for an intestinal transplant.

V and J are TRBV13 and TRBJ1-2, with D unresolved. Germline V gene sequence: CDR1 PRHDT, CDR2 FYEKMQ (reference sequence). Trimming left V 2 bases short and J 0 bases short, with 13 bases between. CDR3 size: 16 residues. CDR3 residues: CASSLLEGEPNYGYTF. The CDR3 DNA reads TGTGCCAGCAGCTTACTCGAGGGTGAACCTAACTATGGCTACACCTTC.

The chain carries TRBV28 and TRBJ1-5; 7 nucleotides align to TRBD1. With V trimmed by 6 bases and J by 11 bases, 16 bases remained unmatched. The CDR3 loop spans 15 amino acids. Germline values: CDR1 MDHEN, CDR2 SYDVKM. The CDR3 loop reads CASRPSLQGVAAQHF. The CDR3 nucleotides read TGTGCCAGCAGGCCTTCCCTCCAGGGGGTTGCTGCCCAGCATTTT.

In DNA, the CDR3 is TGTGCCAGCAGCTTGGCCAACAGGCAAGAGACCCAGTACTTC. It codes for CASSLANRQETQYF. The gene calls are TRBV5-6 and TRBJ2-5, with a possible D match to TRBD1 (5 bases). Trimming cost V 0 bases and J 2 bases, with 8 bases left between them. This CDR3 region has 14 residues. Germline CDR1 SGHDT, CDR2 YYEEEE. The full variable domain, in which reference TRBV5-6 and TRBJ2-5 provide the parts outside the CDR3, is DAGVTQSPTHLIKTRGQQVTLRCSPKSGHDTVSWYQQALGQGPQFIFQYYEEEERQRGNFPDRFSGHQFPNYSSELNVNALLLGDSALYLCASSLANRQETQYFGPGTRLLVL.

A word on this clone: This CDR3 is also generated by other DNA sequences in the sample. The rearrangement joins TRBV7-9 to TRBJ2-1; D gene uncertain. Germline lookup yields CDR1 SEHNR and CDR2 FQNEAQ (reference sequence). This CDR3 spans 12 amino acids. V gave up 5 bases and J gave up 4 bases, with 6 bases separating them. The CDR3 DNA reads TGTGCCAGCAGCCTATCTTACAATGAGCAGTTCTTC. Its translation: CASSLSYNEQFF.

This clone was counted once. V and J are TRBV28 and TRBJ2-7, with a possible D match to TRBD1 (6 bases). This CDR3 comprises 16 residues. The germline V gene encodes CDR1 MDHEN and CDR2 SYDVKM. V lost 5 bases and J 4 bases, leaving 21 bases between the germline ends. The CDR3 is CASSPNDRTGPYEQYV. CDR3 nucleotide sequence: TGTGCCAGCAGTCCGAACGACAGGACCGGCCCTTACGAGCAGTACGTC.

This chain joins TRBV4-1 and TRBJ2-1; tentatively, D is TRBD1 (7 bases). V lost 3 bases, J lost 8 bases, and 14 bases lay in between. The CDR3 consists of 14 residues. Germline values: CDR1 MGHRA, CDR2 YSYEKL. CDR3 in amino acids: CASSHNTGEDEQFF. For the CDR3, the DNA is TGCGCCAGCAGCCACAACACAGGGGAGGATGAGCAGTTCTTC.